A single TCR beta chain is shown here with its context. Its specificity is not known. At one of its ends the junction is not consistent with the germline gene, which may arise from a read error. The sample originates from a study of cytomegalovirus exposure and HLA in healthy donors. Study information: Earlier findings included roughly 100 million unique TCR beta sequences obtained from some 180 million T cells. General study findings and limits: Associated with HLA alleles at 0.05 false discovery rate in a later analysis were fewer than 20,000 TCR beta sequences. Researchers catalogued some 160 TCR beta chains as cytomegalovirus-associated.

Whereas donors were nominally healthy upon sampling, unrecorded immune exposures were probable. The PCR had 60 Vbeta and 13 Jbeta primers. TCRdb's table, derived via immunoSEQ multiplex PCR, lists solely in-frame clones and lacks some. The repertoire holds over 150,000 clones, with 85% as singletons. Sequenced: PBMCs. This clonotype was sampled from a boy aged 2-9 years in good health and CMV-seronegative.

The CDR3 is CSSSLVSGEQYF. The CDR3 DNA is TGTTCCAGCAGCCTCGTTTCGGGGGAGCAGTACTTC. This chain links TRBV7-9 with TRBJ2-7, with TRBD2 as a possible D gene (5 bases). Germline values: CDR1 SEHNR, CDR2 FQNEAQ (reference sequence). The CDR3 sequence is 12 residues long. Together with reference TRBV7-9 and TRBJ2-7, the CDR3 gives the full variable domain: DTGVSQNPRHKITKRGQNVTFRCDPISEHNRLYWYRQTLGQGPEFLTYFQNEAQLEKSRLLSDRFSAERPKGSFSTLEIQRTEQGDSAMYLCSSSLVSGEQYFGPGTRLTVT.